The rows below give T cell receptor beta chains drawn from one sample of a study of chemoradiotherapy in HPV16-positive cancers. Sequencing used immunoSEQ multiplex PCR; TCRdb keeps in-frame clones, though not all of them. The sample shows over 10,000 clones, around 68% of them seen only once. Sampling was carried out from a patient who underwent chemoradiotherapy. These receptors all stem from a human donor with HPV-associated anogenital cancer. The CDR3 runs from the conserved cysteine through the conserved F or W. The D gene is left open where the match is weak. Clone size is not always given. Where it is, it says once, few, many or a class for expanded clones.

clone size,V gene,J gene,D gene,CDR3 protein,CDR3 DNA
-,TRBV19,TRBJ2-6,-,CASSNRASSGANVLTF,TGTGCCAGTAGTAACCGGGCCAGCTCTGGGGCCAACGTCCTGACTTTC
-,TRBV4-1,TRBJ1-2,TRBD1,CASSHRFGTGDGYTF,TGCGCCAGCAGCCACCGCTTCGGGACAGGGGATGGCTACACCTTC
once,TRBV30,TRBJ1-5,-,CAWSAGANQPQHF,TGTGCCTGGAGCGCAGGGGCCAATCAGCCCCAGCATTTT
-,TRBV4-2,TRBJ1-6,-,CASSQEYRLHPLHF,TGTGCCAGCAGCCAAGAGTATCGCCTCCACCCCCTCCACTTT
-,TRBV9,TRBJ2-6,-,CASSVGQFSGANVLTF,TGTGCCAGCAGCGTAGGACAGTTCTCTGGGGCCAACGTCCTGACTTTC
few,TRBV9,TRBJ1-2,-,CASSVGDSNYGYTF,TGTGCCAGCAGCGTAGGAGACAGTAACTATGGCTACACCTTC
few,TRBV28,TRBJ2-7,-,CASSRLWDYEQYF,TGTGCCAGCAGTCGCCTTTGGGACTACGAGCAGTACTTC
few,TRBV18,TRBJ1-5,-,CASSEVGGLGGQPQHF,TGTGCCAGCTCAGAGGTGGGGGGCCTTGGAGGGCAGCCCCAGCATTTT
once,TRBV7-4,TRBJ1-2,TRBD1,CASSLPRGTGSLWTF,TGTGCCAGCAGCTTACCGCGGGGGACAGGGAGCTTATGGACCTTC
few,TRBV5-1,TRBJ1-4,-,CASSLDGGVEKLFF,TGCGCCAGCAGCTTGGATGGGGGCGTCGAAAAACTGTTTTTT
once,TRBV7-7,TRBJ2-5,TRBD1,CASSRDSQETQYF,TGTGCTAGCAGCAGGGACAGTCAAGAGACCCAGTACTTC
-,TRBV7-2,TRBJ1-1,-,CASSSNGWNTEAFF,TGTGCCAGCAGCTCGAACGGTTGGAACACTGAAGCTTTCTTT
-,TRBV11-2,TRBJ2-1,TRBD1,CASSYRGNEQFF,TGTGCCAGCAGCTACAGGGGAAATGAGCAGTTCTTC
-,TRBV4-2,TRBJ2-3,-,CASSLLSQADTQYF,TGTGCCAGCAGCCTCCTTTCCCAGGCAGATACGCAGTATTTT
-,TRBV5-6,TRBJ1-1,-,CASSLDRLNTEAFF,TGTGCCAGCAGCCTGGACAGACTGAACACTGAAGCTTTCTTT
-,TRBV28,TRBJ2-5,TRBD2,CASSLGGGETQYF,TGTGCCAGCAGTTTAGGGGGAGGGGAGACCCAGTACTTC
-,TRBV4-1,TRBJ1-4,-,CASSQGTTPHGGFF,TGCGCCAGCAGCCAAGGGACTACCCCTCACGGCGGGTTTTTT
-,TRBV28,TRBJ2-3,-,CASSHSRNLGERDPDTQYF,TGTGCCAGCAGTCATTCTAGGAACTTGGGGGAAAGGGATCCAGATACGCAGTATTTT
-,TRBV7-6,TRBJ2-1,TRBD1,CASSLQQGYYNEQFF,TGTGCCAGCAGCTTACAACAGGGGTACTACAATGAGCAGTTCTTC
once,TRBV2,TRBJ1-1,-,CASSGDGGLLSRAFF,TGTGCCAGCAGTGGGGACGGAGGATTATTAAGCAGGGCTTTCTTT
-,TRBV14,TRBJ1-1,-,CASSPRGQQGHRGKHTEAFF,TGTGCCAGCAGCCCGAGGGGCCAACAGGGCCATCGAGGTAAGCACACTGAAGCTTTCTTT
-,TRBV5-1,TRBJ1-1,TRBD1,CASSRLTGGEVNTEAFF,TGCGCCAGCAGCAGGCTGACAGGGGGAGAAGTTAACACTGAAGCTTTCTTT
few,TRBV16,TRBJ1-3,-,CASSQILTENTIYF,TGTGCCAGCAGCCAAATCCTGACAGAGAACACCATTTATTTT
-,TRBV7-2,TRBJ2-7,-,CASSLEAGGLYEQYF,TGTGCCAGCAGCTTAGAGGCCGGGGGCCTCTACGAGCAGTACTTC
few,TRBV6-6,TRBJ1-2,TRBD1,CASSFRQGPNYGYTF,TGTGCCAGCAGTTTTCGACAGGGCCCTAACTATGGCTACACCTTC
-,TRBV27,TRBJ2-3,TRBD2,CASSLGFETSGTDTQYF,TGTGCCAGCAGTTTAGGGTTTGAGACTAGCGGAACAGATACGCAGTATTTT
-,TRBV10-2,TRBJ2-2,-,CASSPFGVFSTGELFF,TGCGCCAGCAGTCCCTTCGGGGTCTTTAGCACCGGGGAGCTGTTTTTT
-,TRBV4-2,TRBJ1-2,-,CASSQEVDVRGGYTF,TGTGCCAGCAGCCAAGAGGTCGACGTCAGGGGAGGCTACACCTTC
-,TRBV19,TRBJ1-5,TRBD1,CASSITGTGNQPQHF,TGTGCCAGTAGCATTACCGGGACAGGGAATCAGCCCCAGCATTTT
-,TRBV6-5,TRBJ1-1,-,CASSYSQDAEAFF,TGTGCCAGCAGTTACTCGCAGGATGCAGAAGCTTTCTTT
-,TRBV27,TRBJ2-7,TRBD1,CASSLDRDNEQYF,TGTGCCAGCAGTTTGGACAGGGACAACGAGCAGTACTTC
-,TRBV7-9,TRBJ2-7,TRBD1,CASSSGTVPHSPYEQYF,TGTGCCAGCAGTTCCGGGACAGTCCCACACTCGCCCTACGAGCAGTACTTC
-,TRBV6-5,TRBJ1-1,-,CASSSYINTEAFF,TGTGCCAGCAGTTCTTACATTAACACTGAAGCTTTCTTT
-,TRBV7-2,TRBJ1-1,-,CASSLILPGNTEAFF,TGTGCCAGCAGCTTAATCCTTCCCGGGAACACTGAAGCTTTCTTT
-,TRBV18,TRBJ2-3,-,CASSPPSSTDTQYF,TGTGCCAGCTCACCCCCTTCTAGCACAGATACGCAGTATTTT
-,TRBV6-1,TRBJ2-3,-,CASSESGLLITDTQYF,TGTGCCAGCAGTGAGTCGGGACTCCTTATCACAGATACGCAGTATTTT
-,TRBV5-4,TRBJ2-7,-,CASSPTPGSSYEQYF,TGTGCCAGCAGCCCAACACCGGGGAGCTCCTACGAGCAGTACTTC
few,TRBV7-2,TRBJ1-6,-,CASSLRGSPLHF,TGTGCCAGCAGCTTAAGAGGGTCACCCCTCCACTTT
few,TRBV6-5,TRBJ2-7,-,CASGGAVQYF,TGTGCCAGCGGAGGTGCGGTGCAGTACTTC
-,TRBV5-1,TRBJ2-4,TRBD2,CASSRGGRENIQYF,TGCGCCAGCAGCCGCGGGGGGAGGGAAAACATTCAGTACTTC
-,TRBV6-5,TRBJ1-6,-,CASSRANSPLHF,TGTGCCAGCAGTCGCGCCAATTCACCCCTCCACTTT
-,TRBV28,TRBJ1-5,-,CASSLVGRRLHQPQHF,TGTGCCAGCAGTTTAGTAGGTAGGAGGTTACATCAGCCCCAGCATTTT
few,TRBV2,TRBJ2-1,TRBD2,CASTPSGGKDEQFF,TGTGCCAGCACCCCTAGCGGGGGTAAGGATGAGCAGTTCTTC
-,TRBV5-1,TRBJ1-3,-,CASSPVSGNTIYF,TGCGCCAGCAGTCCCGTCTCGGGAAACACCATATATTTT
-,TRBV30,TRBJ1-5,-,CAWSVSSQPQHF,TGTGCCTGGAGTGTAAGTAGTCAGCCCCAGCATTTT
-,TRBV2,TRBJ1-2,-,CASSEKVNYGYTF,TGTGCCAGCAGTGAAAAGGTCAACTATGGCTACACCTTC
few,TRBV29-1,TRBJ1-1,-,CSARRGTEAFF,TGCAGTGCTCGGAGGGGAACTGAAGCTTTCTTT
-,TRBV4-2,TRBJ2-6,-,CASSQESGGSGANVLTF,TGTGCCAGCAGCCAAGAATCAGGGGGGTCTGGGGCCAACGTCCTGACTTTC
-,TRBV10-1,TRBJ1-4,TRBD1,CASRTGKLFF,TGCGCCAGCAGGACAGGGAAACTGTTTTTT
few,TRBV5-1,TRBJ2-1,-,CASSYTVSSYNEQFF,TGCGCCAGCAGCTACACTGTAAGCTCCTACAATGAGCAGTTCTTC
-,TRBV30,TRBJ1-1,-,CAWSRTVLNTEAFF,TGTGCCTGGAGTAGGACGGTCTTGAACACTGAAGCTTTCTTT
-,TRBV30,TRBJ1-4,-,CAWSAGYEKLFF,TGTGCCTGGAGCGCGGGGTATGAAAAACTGTTTTTT
-,TRBV9,TRBJ2-2,-,CASRSTANTGELFF,TGTGCCAGCAGGTCAACAGCAAACACCGGGGAGCTGTTTTTT
-,TRBV7-2,TRBJ1-4,-,CASSLEGRRDEKLFF,TGTGCCAGCAGCTTAGAGGGGCGGAGGGATGAAAAACTGTTTTTT
-,TRBV5-1,TRBJ1-1,-,CASSIPENTEAFF,TGCGCCAGCAGCATCCCGGAGAACACTGAAGCTTTCTTT
-,TRBV9,TRBJ1-3,-,CASSVVGSAGNTIYF,TGTGCCAGCAGCGTAGTAGGAAGTGCTGGAAACACCATATATTTT
-,TRBV9,TRBJ2-3,TRBD2,CASSASGLAGRTSTDTQYF,TGTGCCAGCAGCGCCTCGGGACTAGCGGGGCGAACTAGCACAGATACGCAGTATTTT
once,TRBV5-4,TRBJ1-4,TRBD1,CASSLLGQGDEKLFF,TGTGCCAGCAGCTTGTTAGGACAGGGGGATGAAAAACTGTTTTTT